The present entry profiles one TCR beta chain with its context. As yet, its antigen is unknown. These data belong to a study of T cells expressing NK-cell markers. The wider study: From sorted CD3+CD56+NKG2C+, CD3+CD56+NKG2C- and CD3+CD56-NKG2C+ T cells came the TCR beta repertoires.

This CDR3 spans 13 amino acids. General study points: Among CD8+ T cells from about six donors, dominant NKG2C+ clonotypes accounted for about 1.0-7.0%. Among a handful of donors, these clonotypes also ranked first in the CD3+CD56-NKG2C+ fraction.

The cDNA for TCR beta came from 5'RACE template switching with UMIs. One entry per CDR3 protein, without DNA, is what TCRdb gives after re-calling the 5' RACE reads. The table lists 250,000 to 300,000 distinct CDR3 sequences. The sample was blood T cells: a sorted CD56 or NKG2C T cell subset, CD4+ or CD8+ T cells, or bulk PBMC T cells (not recorded which). This clonotype was sampled from a man aged 18-30 years in good health. The genes are TRBV12-3 or TRBV12-4 and TRBJ1-3. CDR3 amino acids: CASITPPGNTIYF.